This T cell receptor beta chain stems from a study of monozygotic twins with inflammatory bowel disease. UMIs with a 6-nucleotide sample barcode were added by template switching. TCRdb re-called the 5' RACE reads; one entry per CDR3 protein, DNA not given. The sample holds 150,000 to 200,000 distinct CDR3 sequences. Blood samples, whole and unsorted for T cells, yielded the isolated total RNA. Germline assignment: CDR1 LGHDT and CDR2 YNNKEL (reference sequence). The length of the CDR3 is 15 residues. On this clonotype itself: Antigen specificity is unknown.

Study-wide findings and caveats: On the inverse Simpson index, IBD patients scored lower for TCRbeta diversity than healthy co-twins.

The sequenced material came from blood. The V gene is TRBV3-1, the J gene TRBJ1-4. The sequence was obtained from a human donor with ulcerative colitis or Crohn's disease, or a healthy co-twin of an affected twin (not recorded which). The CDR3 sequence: CASSQDEPPAGKLFF.